This record looks at one T cell receptor (beta chain) sequence and its context. This entry is derived from a study of blood T cell repertoires in COVID-19. Study-wide background: In each case, the material was cDNA or gDNA derived from T cells, B-cell-depleted T cells, or PBMCs.

Source study methods: Estimation of nucleated cell counts was performed using reference gene primer amplification. The protocol was immunoSEQ multiplex PCR, while the TCRdb copy is restricted to in-frame clones and leaves out a portion. V, J and clone size were drawn from that table, and D and trimming were deduced from the DNA. The data contain 55,000 to 80,000 clones, approximately 80% of them seen just once; the ten biggest clones take up 20%. The clonotype comes from a woman of 80 years or more with active or convalescent COVID-19. The sequenced material came from peripheral blood.

The DNA for the CDR3 is TGTGCCAGCAGTCCCTGGCCGGGGAGTCCTTTTTATGGCTACACCTTC. Residues: CASSPWPGSPFYGYTF. The chain is built from TRBV27 and TRBJ1-2; D gene ambiguous. The germline CDR1 and CDR2 sequences are MNHEY and SMNVEV (reference sequence). V dropped 5 bases and J dropped 5 bases, with 21 bases sitting between them. The CDR3 totals 16 residues.